The entry that follows covers one T cell receptor beta chain sequence. Antigen unknown. This sample was included in a study of OX40 agonist ivuxolimab in advanced cancers. Study details: Every 2 weeks, ivuxolimab was infused into the patients intravenously at between 0.01 and 10 mg/kg. Three patients, one with hepatocellular carcinoma and two with cutaneous melanoma, achieved partial responses. Study findings and constraints: CD4+ and CD8+ T cells in blood underwent clonal expansion by week 6 at 0.1 to 3.0 mg/kg.

TCRdb's copy holds only in-frame clones and misses some; the assay was immunoSEQ multiplex PCR. The table shows 77,000 or so clones, with about 73% occurring only once. The CDR3 spans 15 residues. The junction had 9 bases not matched to a gene; V was cut back by 4 bases and J by 7 bases. The germline gives CDR1 SGHDT, CDR2 YYEEEE. Blood sampling was done at baseline, cycle 4 day 1, and cycle 7 day 1. The receptor's source is an adult with an advanced solid tumor such as melanoma, head and neck, liver or kidney cancer. This specimen was CD4+ or CD8+ T cells sorted from blood, taken in a trial of the OX40 agonist ivuxolimab. The rearrangement uses TRBV5-6 and TRBJ1-4; 8 positions agree with TRBD1. The CDR3 loop reads CASSPPGGLGEKLFF. The CDR3 region has the DNA TGTGCCAGCAGCCCGCCAGGGGGCCTTGGTGAAAAACTGTTTTTT. The full variable domain, its missing parts supplied by reference TRBV5-6 and TRBJ1-4, is DAGVTQSPTHLIKTRGQQVTLRCSPKSGHDTVSWYQQALGQGPQFIFQYYEEEERQRGNFPDRFSGHQFPNYSSELNVNALLLGDSALYLCASSPPGGLGEKLFFGSGTQLSVL.